This is a list of T cell receptor beta chains from one sample in a study of CD8 T cells in Susac syndrome. Each CDR3 protein gets one entry after TCRdb re-called the immunoSEQ multiplex PCR reads with MiXCR. The data contain about 150,000 distinct CDR3 sequences, roughly 94% of them singletons. Sequencing was done on a sample of CD4+ T cells from PBMCs. Source of these receptors: a human donor in good health. CDR3s include the opening cysteine and the closing phenylalanine or tryptophan. D genes are given only for firm matches. Expanded clones are given a class, and other clones once, few, many or no size at all.

clone_size	d_call	cdr3_length	v_call	j_call	cdr3_nt	cdr3_aa
once	NA	10	TRBV25-1	TRBJ2-2	TGTGCCGCCGGGGCCGGGGAGCTGTTTTTT	CAAGAGELFF
NA	TRBD2	14	TRBV6-4	TRBJ2-3	TGTGCCAGCAGTGACCTAGCGGGATCAGATACGCAGTATTTT	CASSDLAGSDTQYF
NA	TRBD2	14	TRBV2	TRBJ2-1	TGTGCCAGCGGGAGGGGAACCTCCTACAATGAGCAGTTCTTC	CASGRGTSYNEQFF
NA	NA	15	TRBV9	TRBJ2-3	TGTGCCAGCAGCGTAGCAGGAAGTTGGGCAGATACGCAGTATTTT	CASSVAGSWADTQYF
NA	NA	12	TRBV3-1	TRBJ2-3	TGTGCCAGCAGACGTGGCACAGATACGCAGTATTTT	CASRRGTDTQYF
NA	TRBD1	19	TRBV6-2/TRBV6-3	TRBJ1-5	TGTGCCAGCAGTTATGTAACCGGGACAGGGGGCTTCAGCAATCAGCCCCAGCATTTT	CASSYVTGTGGFSNQPQHF
NA	TRBD2	13	TRBV30	TRBJ2-7	TGTGCCTCCGGACTAGCGGGAGATGTCGAGCAGTACTTC	CASGLAGDVEQYF
NA	TRBD1	17	TRBV2	TRBJ2-7	TGTGCCAGCAGTGAAACAGCCGGGACAGACCCTCGGGCCGAGCAGTACTTC	CASSETAGTDPRAEQYF
NA	NA	15	TRBV28	TRBJ1-5	TGTGCCAGCAGTTTATCGGAGGGATTCAATCAGCCCCAGCATTTT	CASSLSEGFNQPQHF
NA	TRBD2	18	TRBV28	TRBJ2-5	TGTGCCAGCAGACCCTCCGGACTAGCGGGAGTTTTCCCAGAGACCCAGTACTTC	CASRPSGLAGVFPETQYF
NA	NA	14	TRBV20-1	TRBJ1-1	TGCAGTGCTAGACAGGACTCAGGAACGACTGAAGCTTTCTTT	CSARQDSGTTEAFF
NA	NA	15	TRBV7-2	TRBJ2-5	TGTGCCAGCAGCCTAGGGGGGACAGCTCAAGAGACCCAGTACTTC	CASSLGGTAQETQYF